These T cell receptor beta chains were read from a single sample in a study of HIV-infected patients and healthy controls. Each CDR3 protein gets one entry after TCRdb re-called the 5' RACE reads with MiXCR. This sample carries some 10,000 distinct CDR3 sequences, 8% of them seen once, and the ten largest clones take roughly 3.6%. The sequenced material came from blood. These receptors were obtained from an adult in good health. Each CDR3 is given without its conserved first and last residue. Clone size is not always given. Where it is, it says once, few, many or a class for expanded clones.

>TRBV7-6|many
ASSPERGFDEQY
>TRBV7-9|medium-sized
ASSLGTGRSPLH
>TRBV3-1|many
ASSQDPRHLSKFYGYT
>TRBV5-1|medium-sized
ASSDPMNTEAF
>TRBV13|few
ASSPLGTANSPLH
>TRBV5-1|many
ASSLPGTEAF
>TRBV7-9|many
ASSSGVSYNSPLH
>TRBV4-1|NA
ASRGLKRGGSSTDTQY
>TRBV7-9|medium-sized
ASSPWGGQPQH
>TRBV20-1|many
SASGGPSPGPTDTQY
>TRBV20-1|NA
SARPTARENIQY
>TRBV5-1|many
ASSLVTRMTEAF
>TRBV5-1|medium-sized
ASSLFSTTDTQY
>TRBV6-5|many
ATMMGQVNTEAF
>TRBV3-1|few
ASSQEGWGPNTGELF
>TRBV3-1|medium-sized
ASSQGVSGANVLT
>TRBV11-2|many
ASSFSGNEKLF
>TRBV20-1|NA
SARVFLTTSGADTQY
>TRBV2|medium-sized
ASRDGAKNIQY
>TRBV19|many
AQTGGLRETQY
>TRBV2|NA
ASTGQRANSPLH
>TRBV19|many
ASSIGRALRINQPQH
>TRBV19|medium-sized
ASSAVAGGTEQF
>TRBV2|once
ASQRLAKIAVDTQY
>TRBV30|NA
AWSVPSGGLDTQY
>TRBV19|few
ASSVGFTDTQY
>TRBV10-3|medium-sized
AISESVAGNTEAF
>TRBV25-1|medium-sized
ASSELVTGAHTIY
>TRBV7-6|medium-sized
ASSPGQVTEAF
>TRBV6-1|NA
ASSELDVEETQY
>TRBV6-6|medium-sized
ASSYSAGGRSYNSPLH
>TRBV4-1|medium-sized
ASSQDPGQGDSYGYT
>TRBV12-3/TRBV12-4|many
ASTQDYQDQPQH
>TRBV27|NA
ASRNRQGHEQY
>TRBV29-1|few
SVRQGSWADTQY
>TRBV3-1|medium-sized
ASSQLGDTQY
>TRBV18|many
ASSSRQDEKNIQY
>TRBV7-8|many
ASSLPRGGPFEQF
>TRBV25-1|medium-sized
ASSDSGAASTDTQY
>TRBV10-3|medium-sized
AISEGTSGGHTDTQY
>TRBV30|few
AWSLGGSETQY
>TRBV6-2/TRBV6-3|many
ASIGRMNTEAF
>TRBV2|few
ASGWNTEAF
>TRBV12-3/TRBV12-4|many
ASSSPGGMGNQPQH
>TRBV10-2|many
ASSEPTGQGDPGYT
>TRBV7-2|many
ASSWQGSNQPQH
>TRBV3-1|many
ASSPTSGTGYFQETQY
>TRBV20-1|medium-sized
SASVLAGGPNEQF
>TRBV10-3|many
AIRGGSVDEQF
>TRBV12-5|medium-sized
ASGSWEYTEAF
>TRBV4-2|few
ASSRPSAGSSYNEQF
>TRBV3-1|many
ASSQDVKVRGYT
>TRBV9|medium-sized
ASKVGRLNTEAF
>TRBV20-1|many
SARDPRQGGRTPLH
>TRBV20-1|medium-sized
SAFPLTSGRYNEQF